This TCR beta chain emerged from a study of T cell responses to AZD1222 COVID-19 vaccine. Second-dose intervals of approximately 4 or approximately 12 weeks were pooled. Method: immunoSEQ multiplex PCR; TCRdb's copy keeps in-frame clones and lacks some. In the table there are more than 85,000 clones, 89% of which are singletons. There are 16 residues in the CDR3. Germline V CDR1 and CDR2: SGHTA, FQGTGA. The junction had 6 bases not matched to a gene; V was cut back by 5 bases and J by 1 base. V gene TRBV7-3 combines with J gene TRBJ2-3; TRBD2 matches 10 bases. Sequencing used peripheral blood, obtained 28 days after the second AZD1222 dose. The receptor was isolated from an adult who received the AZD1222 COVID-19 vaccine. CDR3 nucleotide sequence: TGTGCCAGCAGCCCGAACGGACTAGCGGGCACAGATACGCAGTATTTT. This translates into CASSPNGLAGTDTQYF.